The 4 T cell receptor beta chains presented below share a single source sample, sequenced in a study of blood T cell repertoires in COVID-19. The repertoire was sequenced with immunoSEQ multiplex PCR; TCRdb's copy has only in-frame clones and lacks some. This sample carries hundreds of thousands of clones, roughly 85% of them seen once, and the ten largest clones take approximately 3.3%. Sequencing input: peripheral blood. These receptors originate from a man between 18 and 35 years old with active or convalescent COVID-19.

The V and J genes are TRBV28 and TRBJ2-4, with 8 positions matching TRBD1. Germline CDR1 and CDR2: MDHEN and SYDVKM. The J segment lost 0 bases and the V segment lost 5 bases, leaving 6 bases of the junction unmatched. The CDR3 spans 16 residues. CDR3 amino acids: CASSAPTGVAKNIQYF. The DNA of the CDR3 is TGTGCCAGCAGTGCCCCGACAGGGGTAGCCAAAAACATTCAGTACTTC.

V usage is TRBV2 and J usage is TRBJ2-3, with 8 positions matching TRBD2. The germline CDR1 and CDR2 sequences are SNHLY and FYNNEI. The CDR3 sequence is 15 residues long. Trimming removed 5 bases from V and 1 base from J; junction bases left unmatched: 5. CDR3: CASSPPRGGTDTQYF. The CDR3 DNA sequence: TGTGCCAGCAGTCCCCCGCGGGGGGGCACAGATACGCAGTATTTT. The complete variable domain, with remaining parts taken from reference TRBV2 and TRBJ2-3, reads EPEVTQTPSHQVTQMGQEVILRCVPISNHLYFYWYRQILGQKVEFLVSFYNNEISEKSEIFDDQFSVERPDGSNFTLKIRSTKLEDSAMYFCASSPPRGGTDTQYFGPGTRLTVL.

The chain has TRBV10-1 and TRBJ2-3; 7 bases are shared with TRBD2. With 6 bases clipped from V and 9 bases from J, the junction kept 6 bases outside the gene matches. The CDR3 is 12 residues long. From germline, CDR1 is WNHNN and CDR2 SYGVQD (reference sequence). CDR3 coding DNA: TGCGCCAGCAGCACCGCGGGGGTCACGCAGTATTTT. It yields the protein CASSTAGVTQYF.

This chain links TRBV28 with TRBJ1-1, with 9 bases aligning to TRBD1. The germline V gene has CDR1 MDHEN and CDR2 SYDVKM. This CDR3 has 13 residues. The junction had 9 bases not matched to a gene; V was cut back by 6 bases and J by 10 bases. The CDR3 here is CASSTGGGRRAFF. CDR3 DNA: TGTGCCAGCAGCACAGGGGGCGGGAGGCGAGCTTTCTTT.